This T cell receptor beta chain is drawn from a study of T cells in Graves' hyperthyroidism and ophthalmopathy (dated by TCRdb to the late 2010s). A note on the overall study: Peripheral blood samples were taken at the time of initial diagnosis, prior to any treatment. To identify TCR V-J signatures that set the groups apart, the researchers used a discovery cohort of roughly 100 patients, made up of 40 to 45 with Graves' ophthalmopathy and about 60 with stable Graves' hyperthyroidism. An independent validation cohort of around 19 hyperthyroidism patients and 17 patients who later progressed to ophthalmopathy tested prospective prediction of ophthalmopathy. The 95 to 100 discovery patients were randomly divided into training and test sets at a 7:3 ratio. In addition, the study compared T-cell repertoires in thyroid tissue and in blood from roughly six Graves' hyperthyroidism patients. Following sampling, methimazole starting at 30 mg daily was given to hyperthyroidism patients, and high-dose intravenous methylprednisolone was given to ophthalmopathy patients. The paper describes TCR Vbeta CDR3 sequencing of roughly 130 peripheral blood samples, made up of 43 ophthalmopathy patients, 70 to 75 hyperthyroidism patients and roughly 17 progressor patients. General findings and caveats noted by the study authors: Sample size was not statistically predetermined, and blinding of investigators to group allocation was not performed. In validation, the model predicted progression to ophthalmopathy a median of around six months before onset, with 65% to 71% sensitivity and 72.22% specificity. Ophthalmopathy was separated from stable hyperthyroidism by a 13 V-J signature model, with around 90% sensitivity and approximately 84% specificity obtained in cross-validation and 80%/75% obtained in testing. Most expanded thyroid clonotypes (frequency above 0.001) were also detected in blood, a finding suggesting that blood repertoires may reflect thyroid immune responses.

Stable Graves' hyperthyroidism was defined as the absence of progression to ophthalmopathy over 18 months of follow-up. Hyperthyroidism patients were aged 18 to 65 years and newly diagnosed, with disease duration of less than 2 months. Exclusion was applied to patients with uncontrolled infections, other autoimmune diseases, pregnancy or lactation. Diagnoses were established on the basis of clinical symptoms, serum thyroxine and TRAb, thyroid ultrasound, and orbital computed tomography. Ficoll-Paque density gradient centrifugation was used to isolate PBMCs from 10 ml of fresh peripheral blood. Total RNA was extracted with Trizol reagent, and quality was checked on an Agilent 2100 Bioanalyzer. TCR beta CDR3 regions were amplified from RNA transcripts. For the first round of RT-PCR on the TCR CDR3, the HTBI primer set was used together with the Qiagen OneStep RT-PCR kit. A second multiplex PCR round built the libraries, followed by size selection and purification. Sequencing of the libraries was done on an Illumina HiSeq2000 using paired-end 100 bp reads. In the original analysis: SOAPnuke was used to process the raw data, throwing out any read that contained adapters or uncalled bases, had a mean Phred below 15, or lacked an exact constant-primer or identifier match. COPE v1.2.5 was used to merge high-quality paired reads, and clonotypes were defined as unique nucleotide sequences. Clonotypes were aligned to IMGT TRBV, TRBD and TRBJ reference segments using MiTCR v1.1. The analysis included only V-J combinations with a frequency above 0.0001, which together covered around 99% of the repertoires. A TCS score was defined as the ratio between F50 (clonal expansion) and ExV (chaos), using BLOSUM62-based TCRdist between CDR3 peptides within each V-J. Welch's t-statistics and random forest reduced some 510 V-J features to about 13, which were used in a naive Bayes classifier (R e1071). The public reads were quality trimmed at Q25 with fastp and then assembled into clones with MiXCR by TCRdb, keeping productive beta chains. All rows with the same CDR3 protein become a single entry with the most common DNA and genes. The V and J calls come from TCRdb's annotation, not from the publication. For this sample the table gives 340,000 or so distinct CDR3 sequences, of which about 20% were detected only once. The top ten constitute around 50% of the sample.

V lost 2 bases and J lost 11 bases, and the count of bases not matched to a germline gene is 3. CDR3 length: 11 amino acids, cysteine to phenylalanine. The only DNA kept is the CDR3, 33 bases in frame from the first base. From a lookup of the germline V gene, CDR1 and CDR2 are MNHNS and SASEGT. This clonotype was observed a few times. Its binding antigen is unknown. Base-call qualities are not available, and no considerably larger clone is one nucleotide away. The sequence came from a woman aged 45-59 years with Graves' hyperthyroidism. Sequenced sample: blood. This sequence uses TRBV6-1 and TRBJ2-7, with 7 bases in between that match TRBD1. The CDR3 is CASSEFGQEYF. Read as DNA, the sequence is TGTGCCAGCAGTGAATTTGGACAGGAGTACTTC.